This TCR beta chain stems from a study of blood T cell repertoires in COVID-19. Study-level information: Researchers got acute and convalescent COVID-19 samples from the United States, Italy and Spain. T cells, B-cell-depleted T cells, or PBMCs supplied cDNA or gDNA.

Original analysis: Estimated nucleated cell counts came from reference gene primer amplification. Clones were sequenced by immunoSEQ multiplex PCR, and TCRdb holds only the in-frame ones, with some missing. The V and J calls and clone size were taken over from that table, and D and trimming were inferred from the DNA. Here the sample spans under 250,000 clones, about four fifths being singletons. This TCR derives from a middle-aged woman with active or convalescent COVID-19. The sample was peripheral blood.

DNA of the CDR3: TGTGCCAGCAGCTTAGTGCAGGGGGCGCCGGTCTATGGCTACACCTTC. This sequence encodes CASSLVQGAPVYGYTF. The chain links TRBV7-9 to TRBJ1-2; TRBD1 agrees at 8 bases. This CDR3 comprises 16 residues. Germline V CDR1 and CDR2: SEHNR, FQNEAQ (reference sequence). V lost 1 base and J lost 4; bases outside the gene matches: 8.